One and the same sample provided the 26 T cell receptor beta chains below, sequenced in a study of cytomegalovirus exposure and HLA in healthy donors. Primers for the PCR totalled 60 Vbeta and 13 Jbeta. Method: immunoSEQ multiplex PCR; TCRdb's copy keeps in-frame clones and lacks some. The sample lists around 120,000 clones, about three quarters occurring once. The sequencing sample was made of PBMCs. These receptors all stem from a man aged 60 to 75 in good health and CMV-seropositive.

As concerns this clone: Other nucleotide sequences in the sample specify the same CDR3. The rearrangement uses TRBV29-1 and TRBJ1-1, with 11 nucleotides matching TRBD1. The V gene's germline CDR1 is SQVTM and CDR2 ANQGSEA. V dropped 1 base and J dropped 5; count of bases not matched to a gene: 6. The CDR3 has 15 amino acids. CDR3 protein: CSVEGTGGKLTEAFF. The CDR3 region has the DNA TGCAGCGTTGAAGGGACAGGGGGCAAATTGACTGAAGCTTTCTTT.

The chain is built from TRBV2 and TRBJ1-5, with 9 bases fitting TRBD1. CDR1 and CDR2 from the germline V gene are SNHLY and FYNNEI. V lost 7 bases and J lost 9; bases outside the gene matches: 10. This CDR3 has 14 residues. CDR3 sequence: CASTTGGSLRPQHF. Here the CDR3 DNA reads TGTGCCAGCACCACAGGGGGCTCGCTAAGGCCCCAGCATTTT.

The genes are TRBV9 and TRBJ2-3, with TRBD1 identical over 7 bases. CDR1 is SGDLS, CDR2 YYNGEE, per germline. The CDR3 runs 19 residues. V lost 0 bases to trimming and J lost 2 bases; unmatched junction nucleotides: 15. CDR3 region: CASSVAGQRNPYFTDTQYF. CDR3 sequence (DNA): TGTGCCAGCAGCGTAGCGGGACAGAGGAACCCCTACTTCACAGATACGCAGTATTTT.

This clone was recorded once. The chain carries TRBV7-6 and TRBJ2-7, with TRBD1 matching 7 bases. From germline, CDR1 is SGHVS and CDR2 FNYEAQ. The CDR3 is 14 residues long. V shed 8 bases and J 0 bases; nucleotides not matched to a gene: 7. In DNA form, the CDR3 reads TGTGCCAGCTCTAAACGGGACAGCTCCTACGAGCAGTACTTC. Amino acids: CASSKRDSSYEQYF.

The table lists this clone with a count of one. The junction differs from germline at one of its ends, possibly a read error. The chain joins TRBV7-9 to TRBJ2-6; tentative D call: TRBD1 (5 bases). Per the germline V gene, CDR1 is SEHNR and CDR2 is FQNEAQ (reference sequence). CDR3 length equals 18 residues. The DNA for the CDR3 is TGTTCCAGCAGCTTAACAGGTGGCCAAAGCTCTGGGGCCAACGTCCTGACTTTC. It specifies CSSSLTGGQSSGANVLTF.

This clone showed up just a few times. The chain links TRBV29-1 to TRBJ2-7; a weak D match, TRBD2 (5 bases). The V end lost 4 bases, the J end lost 0 bases, and 7 bases lay between the germline ends. Per the germline V gene, CDR1 is SQVTM and CDR2 is ANQGSEA. This CDR3 contains 12 residues. This chain's CDR3 is CSVVAGSYEQYF. The CDR3 DNA reads TGCAGCGTTGTGGCGGGCTCCTACGAGCAGTACTTC.

Comments on this clone: The sample has other DNA sequences that encode this CDR3 too. The chain uses TRBV5-1 and TRBJ2-7; D is unclear. Germline V gives CDR1 SGHRS, CDR2 YFSETQ. The V end lost 0 bases, the J end lost 2 bases, and 6 bases lay between the germline ends. CDR3 length: 13 amino acids. CDR3 amino acids: CASSLGPAYEQYF. The CDR3 nucleotides are TGCGCCAGCAGCTTGGGGCCTGCCTACGAGCAGTACTTC. The whole variable domain, filled in from reference TRBV5-1 and TRBJ2-7, reads KAGVTQTPRYLIKTRGQQVTLSCSPISGHRSVSWYQQTPGQGLQFLFEYFSETQRNKGNFPGRFSGRQFSNSRSEMNVSTLELGDSALYLCASSLGPAYEQYFGPGTRLTVT.

The chain couples TRBV11-2 to TRBJ2-7; TRBD1 might be the D (5 bases). V gave up 3 bases and J gave up 1 base, with 7 bases separating them. Germline lookup yields CDR1 SGHAT and CDR2 FQNNGV. This CDR3 spans 13 amino acids. The CDR3: CASSFHRSYEQYF. The CDR3 DNA is TGTGCCAGCAGCTTTCACAGGTCCTACGAGCAGTACTTC.

This chain uses TRBV2 with TRBJ1-6, with 9 bases aligning to TRBD1. Looked up from germline, CDR1 is SNHLY and CDR2 is FYNNEI. V trimming: 11 bases; J trimming: 7 bases; junction bases outside the gene matches: 12. CDR3 length: 15 amino acids. CDR3 protein: CAGKLQGAGNSPLHF. Written as DNA, the CDR3 is TGTGCCGGGAAATTACAGGGGGCAGGGAATTCACCCCTCCACTTT.

The CDR3 is CASTMAAKMSSYEQYF. CDR3 DNA: TGTGCCAGCACCATGGCGGCCAAAATGAGCTCCTACGAGCAGTACTTC. The chain has TRBV5-6 and TRBJ2-7; D gene ambiguous. Trimming stripped 6 bases from V and 0 bases from J, with 19 bases between. CDR1 is SGHDT and CDR2 is YYEEEE in the germline V gene. The CDR3 has 16 residues.

The rearrangement links TRBV19 to TRBJ1-1; D is perhaps TRBD1 (6 bases). This CDR3 is built from 14 residues. Germline loops: CDR1 LNHDA, CDR2 SQIVND (reference sequence). Trimming stripped 6 bases from V and 4 bases from J, with 15 bases between. For the CDR3, the DNA is TGTGCCAGTAGATGGGCTCAGGGGACCACTGAAGCTTTCTTT. This gives the protein CASRWAQGTTEAFF.

The genes are TRBV10-1 and TRBJ2-1; tentatively, D is TRBD2 (6 bases). CDR1 and CDR2 from the germline V gene are WNHNN and SYGVQD (reference sequence). The CDR3 runs to 16 residues. V was clipped by 1 base and J by 0 bases, with 10 bases between them. CDR3 nucleotide sequence: TGCGCCAGCAGTGAGTTGAGGGGAGGCTCCTACAATGAGCAGTTCTTC. Translated, it gives CASSELRGGSYNEQFF.

The chain joins TRBV10-3 to TRBJ2-3; maybe TRBD1 (8 bases). Trimming cost V 4 bases and J 6 bases, with 14 bases left between them. Germline loops: CDR1 ENHRY, CDR2 SYGVKD. This CDR3 comprises 14 residues. The CDR3 region has the DNA TGTGCCATCAGTGCACAGGGGGAGGGGGATACGCAGTATTTT. Translating it yields CAISAQGEGDTQYF.

This clone was detected only a few times. The chain has TRBV5-1 and TRBJ1-1; D gene uncertain. V dropped 4 bases and J dropped 6 bases, with 10 bases sitting between them. The germline V gene has CDR1 SGHRS and CDR2 YFSETQ. This CDR3 has 12 amino acids. CDR3 in DNA: TGCGCCAGCAGCAACCCTGGAGCTGAAGCTTTCTTT. Amino acid sequence: CASSNPGAEAFF. Full variable domain (missing parts from reference TRBV5-1 and TRBJ1-1): KAGVTQTPRYLIKTRGQQVTLSCSPISGHRSVSWYQQTPGQGLQFLFEYFSETQRNKGNFPGRFSGRQFSNSRSEMNVSTLELGDSALYLCASSNPGAEAFFGQGTRLTVV.

This CDR3 is CASSMHREKETQYF. In DNA form, the CDR3 reads TGTGCCAGTAGTATGCACAGGGAAAAAGAGACCCAGTACTTC. The rearrangement joins TRBV19 to TRBJ2-5; TRBD1 is a possible D gene (6 bases). This CDR3 contains 14 residues. The V end was cut by 3 bases, the J end by 3 bases, with 11 bases between. Germline CDR1 LNHDA, CDR2 SQIVND (reference sequence). The variable domain in full, completed from reference TRBV19 and TRBJ2-5, reads DGGITQSPKYLFRKEGQNVTLSCEQNLNHDAMYWYRQDPGQGLRLIYYSQIVNDFQKGDIAEGYSVSREKKESFPLTVTSAQKNPTAFYLCASSMHREKETQYFGPGTRLLVL.

This clone has a handful of counts. The genes are TRBV18 and TRBJ2-6; 9 bases are shared with TRBD1. The CDR3 contains 18 residues. The J segment lost 1 base and the V segment lost 3 bases, leaving 7 bases of the junction unmatched. Germline CDR1 reads KGHSH; CDR2 reads LQKENI. The CDR3 spells CASSPRTGGGSGANVLTF. The CDR3 bases are TGTGCCAGCTCACCGCGCACAGGGGGCGGTTCTGGGGCCAACGTCCTGACTTTC.

The chain recombines TRBV2 with TRBJ1-6, with D uncertain. With 6 bases removed from V and 7 bases from J, the gap between germline ends came to 16 bases. Germline CDR1 reads SNHLY; CDR2 reads FYNNEI. The CDR3 sequence is 15 residues long. The DNA for the CDR3 is TGTGCCAGCAGCGAACTTGGACTCAGCAATTCACCCCTCCACTTT. It is translated as CASSELGLSNSPLHF.

This clone was counted once. The V gene is TRBV14, the J gene TRBJ2-5; 8 nucleotides line up with TRBD1. The CDR3 spans 16 residues. V shed 5 bases and J 2 bases; nucleotides not matched to a gene: 10. Per germline, CDR1 SGHDN and CDR2 FVKESK. This CDR3 reads CASSDYRGTPQETQYF. The CDR3 bases are TGTGCCAGCAGCGACTACAGGGGGACACCGCAAGAGACCCAGTACTTC.

The chain has TRBV6-5 and TRBJ2-5, with D maybe TRBD1 (5 bases). The V gene's germline CDR1 is MNHEY and CDR2 SVGAGI. With 7 bases removed from V and 5 bases from J, the gap between germline ends came to 20 bases. The CDR3 runs to 15 residues. CDR3 amino acids: CASNPSQGFGETQYF. CDR3 DNA sequence: TGTGCCAGCAACCCCTCCCAGGGTTTTGGGGAGACCCAGTACTTC.

The rearrangement uses TRBV27 and TRBJ1-5; D may be TRBD1 (5 bases). The ends were cut back, 6 bases at V and 4 bases at J, with 7 bases in the middle. CDR3 length: 12 amino acids. Germline lookup yields CDR1 MNHEY and CDR2 SMNVEV (reference sequence). CDR3 loop: CASRSGNQPQHF. The CDR3, as DNA: TGTGCCAGCAGGTCAGGGAATCAGCCCCAGCATTTT.

The chain joins TRBV10-3 to TRBJ2-1, with 7 bases fitting TRBD2. CDR3 length: 17 amino acids. Germline-derived CDR1 and CDR2 are ENHRY and SYGVKD. Trimming at V came to 4 bases and at J to 0 bases, leaving 9 bases not matched to a gene. The chain's CDR3 is CAISGASGASSYNEQFF. Here the CDR3 DNA reads TGTGCCATCAGTGGGGCTAGCGGAGCAAGCTCCTACAATGAGCAGTTCTTC.

The V and J genes are TRBV2 and TRBJ1-1; 8 bases agree with TRBD1. This CDR3 region has 14 residues. V shed 6 bases, J shed 5 bases, and the junction held 8 bases outside the gene matches. Germline assignment: CDR1 SNHLY and CDR2 FYNNEI. The CDR3 coding sequence is TGTGCCAGCAGAATACAACAGGGGGGAACTGAAGCTTTCTTT. This translates into CASRIQQGGTEAFF. Full variable domain (remainder filled in from reference TRBV2 and TRBJ1-1): EPEVTQTPSHQVTQMGQEVILRCVPISNHLYFYWYRQILGQKVEFLVSFYNNEISEKSEIFDDQFSVERPDGSNFTLKIRSTKLEDSAMYFCASRIQQGGTEAFFGQGTRLTVV.

CDR3 loop: CASSRWAGSSYEQYF. In DNA form, the CDR3 reads TGTGCCAGCAGCCGGTGGGCGGGGAGCTCCTACGAGCAGTACTTC. This chain uses TRBV27 with TRBJ2-7, with D perhaps TRBD2 (6 bases). This CDR3 contains 15 residues. Germline V gene sequence: CDR1 MNHEY, CDR2 SMNVEV (reference sequence). V was trimmed by 6 bases and J by 0 bases, leaving 15 bases between them.

J is TRBJ1-6 and V is TRBV27; D remains unclear. V was clipped by 2 bases and J by 5 bases, with 10 bases between them. Per germline, CDR1 MNHEY and CDR2 SMNVEV (reference sequence). CDR3 length equals 15 residues. CDR3: CASSLRRQDNSPLHF. The CDR3 DNA follows: TGTGCCAGCAGTTTAAGGAGGCAGGATAATTCACCCCTCCACTTT.

The V and J genes are TRBV28 and TRBJ1-5; possibly TRBD1 for D (5 bases). The CDR3 is 19 amino acids. Trimming removed 4 bases at V and 2 bases at J, with 24 bases between. The V gene's germline CDR1 is MDHEN and CDR2 SYDVKM. CDR3 residues: CASSSHLLRLTGGNQPQHF. For the CDR3, the DNA is TGTGCCAGCAGTTCTCACCTTTTAAGACTCACGGGGGGCAATCAGCCCCAGCATTTT.

V is TRBV9 and J is TRBJ2-3; 7 bases match TRBD1. The junction had 6 bases not matched to a gene; V was cut back by 3 bases and J by 8 bases. The CDR3 loop spans 13 amino acids. Germline V lookup: CDR1 SGDLS, CDR2 YYNGEE. CDR3 region: CASSAGQEGTQYF. The CDR3 DNA reads TGTGCCAGCAGCGCCGGACAGGAAGGTACGCAGTATTTT.